This T cell receptor (beta chain) was identified in a study of regulatory T cells in long-lasting Graves disease. V was shortened by 1 base and J by 0 bases, with 18 bases between the two germline ends. Germline values: CDR1 SNHLY, CDR2 FYNNEI. The CDR3 runs 18 residues. This clonotype has ten or more counts. Building the TCR beta libraries relied on iRepertoire HTBI primers, and CDR3 regions underwent Arm-PCR. TCRdb independently ran MiXCR on the multiplex PCR reads; one entry per CDR3 protein. In the table there are 350,000 to 500,000 distinct CDR3 sequences, about 14% of which are singletons. The time point here: newly diagnosed GD, antithyroid drugs for less than 3 months. Making the TCR library involved RNA that had been extracted from PBMCs. These data also formed part of another study, on T cells in Graves' hyperthyroidism and ophthalmopathy.

The sample in question was peripheral blood mononuclear cells (PBMCs), obtained at new diagnosis, from a patient treated with antithyroid drugs. This clonotype originated in a woman aged 45-59 years with Graves disease. The J gene is TRBJ1-1, the V gene TRBV2; unclear D gene. This chain's CDR3 is CASSEGRPYGLMNTEAFF. The DNA for the CDR3 is TGTGCCAGCAGTGAAGGTCGTCCATATGGGTTAATGAACACTGAAGCTTTCTTT.